The 10 T cell receptor beta chains given below trace back to one sample, sequenced in a study of cytomegalovirus exposure and HLA in healthy donors. Use of 60 Vbeta and 13 Jbeta primers characterized the PCR. Produced via immunoSEQ multiplex PCR; TCRdb's table is partial and in-frame only. The table gives about 150,000 clones; the top ten clones make up under 2% of it. What was sequenced was PBMCs. These receptors all come from a woman aged 45-60 years in good health and CMV-seronegative.

CDR3: CASSLAVSYNEQFF. As DNA, the CDR3 is TGTGCCAGTAGTTTAGCGGTCTCCTACAATGAGCAGTTCTTC. The chain combines TRBV19 with TRBJ2-1; possibly TRBD2 for D (6 bases). Germline CDR1 LNHDA, CDR2 SQIVND (reference sequence). V lost 5 bases and J 0 bases, leaving 8 bases between the germline ends. This CDR3 has 14 amino acids.

The chain is built from TRBV6-1 and TRBJ1-3; D is ambiguous. In germline, CDR1 is MNHNS, CDR2 SASEGT. CDR3 length equals 13 residues. Deletions cut 2 bases from V and 4 bases from J, with 6 bases between. CDR3 protein: CASSENKGNTIYF. In DNA, the CDR3 is TGTGCCAGCAGTGAAAACAAAGGAAACACCATATATTTT.

The chain couples TRBV5-1 to TRBJ2-3, with 8 bases that match TRBD2. From germline, CDR1 is SGHRS and CDR2 YFSETQ. The CDR3 covers 17 residues. Trimming removed 1 base from V and 2 bases from J; junction bases left unmatched: 9. The CDR3 sequence is CASSLPRAGGTTDTQYF. For the CDR3, the DNA is TGCGCCAGCAGCTTGCCCCGGGCGGGGGGAACCACAGATACGCAGTATTTT.

The rearrangement links TRBV28 to TRBJ1-2; D ambiguous. Deletions cut 1 base from V and 8 bases from J, with 5 bases between. Looked up from germline, CDR1 is MDHEN and CDR2 is SYDVKM. The CDR3 sequence is 11 residues long. CDR3 region: CASSLFEGYTF. The CDR3 DNA reads TGTGCCAGCAGTTTATTTGAGGGCTACACCTTC.

The chain links TRBV5-1 to TRBJ1-1, with TRBD1 matching over 10 bases. J was trimmed by 5 bases and V by 4 bases; bases with no gene match: 8. CDR1 and CDR2 from the germline V gene are SGHRS and YFSETQ. The CDR3 covers 15 residues. DNA for the CDR3: TGCGCCAGCAGCCCTGGTGGGACAGGGGATACTGAAGCTTTCTTT. Translated: CASSPGGTGDTEAFF.

This chain joins TRBV27 and TRBJ1-6; a possible D gene is TRBD1 (6 bases). The CDR3 is 18 amino acids. The germline V gene has CDR1 MNHEY and CDR2 SMNVEV (reference sequence). V was pared by 2 bases and J by 6 bases, with 20 bases between. The chain's CDR3 is CASSLTPTGPSFNSPLHF. The CDR3 DNA is TGTGCCAGCAGTTTAACACCGACAGGCCCAAGTTTTAATTCACCCCTCCACTTT.

The rearrangement uses TRBV5-6 and TRBJ1-1; tentative D call: TRBD1 (5 bases). Deletions cut 2 bases from V and 3 bases from J, with 17 bases between. Germline V gives CDR1 SGHDT, CDR2 YYEEEE. CDR3 size: 16 residues. The CDR3 loop reads CASSFYALIGDTEAFF. The CDR3 DNA follows: TGTGCCAGCAGCTTTTATGCGCTAATAGGGGACACTGAAGCTTTCTTT.

J is TRBJ2-7 and V is TRBV19; D is undetermined. Trimming removed 4 bases at V and 2 bases at J, with 12 bases between. CDR1 is LNHDA and CDR2 is SQIVND in the germline V gene (reference sequence). The CDR3 covers 14 residues. CDR3 protein: CASSRDTVTYEQYF. The CDR3 bases are TGTGCCAGTAGTAGAGACACAGTGACCTACGAGCAGTACTTC.

The rearrangement uses TRBV15 and TRBJ1-1; D may be TRBD1 (6 bases). The CDR3 sequence is 16 residues long. The germline gives CDR1 LNHNV, CDR2 YYDKDF (reference sequence). V lost 1 base, J lost 5 bases, and 17 bases lay in between. The CDR3 region has the DNA TGTGCCACCAGCAGAGGGGCCAGGGGAATCGGTACTGAAGCTTTCTTT. It specifies CATSRGARGIGTEAFF.

In DNA form, the CDR3 reads TGTGCCAGCGGTGTACAGGGGGGGTATCAGCCCCAGCATTTT. Residues: CASGVQGGYQPQHF. The chain combines TRBV2 with TRBJ1-5; TRBD1 aligns across 8 bases. The junction had 8 bases not matched to a gene; V was cut back by 8 bases and J by 5 bases. CDR1 and CDR2 from the germline V gene are SNHLY and FYNNEI. The CDR3 spans 14 residues. The whole variable domain, remainder taken from reference TRBV2 and TRBJ1-5, is EPEVTQTPSHQVTQMGQEVILRCVPISNHLYFYWYRQILGQKVEFLVSFYNNEISEKSEIFDDQFSVERPDGSNFTLKIRSTKLEDSAMYFCASGVQGGYQPQHFGDGTRLSIL.